One sample yielded the 19 T cell receptor beta chains listed below, sequenced in a study of OX40 agonist ivuxolimab in advanced cancers. Sequencing used immunoSEQ multiplex PCR; TCRdb keeps in-frame clones, though not all of them. The data show 45,000 to 65,000 clones, approximately 75% seen once. The sample was CD4+ or CD8+ T cells sorted from blood, taken in a trial of the OX40 agonist ivuxolimab. These receptors originate from an adult with an advanced solid tumor such as melanoma, head and neck, liver or kidney cancer.

About this clone itself: One end of the junction varies from germline; a read error may be responsible. The CDR3 DNA sequence: TGTGCCAGCAGGGAAGACAGGTACTATGGCTACACCTTC. This encodes CASREDRYYGYTF. The chain combines TRBV6-1 with TRBJ1-2, with a possible D match to TRBD1 (6 bases). Germline CDR1 reads MNHNS; CDR2 reads SASEGT. The CDR3 contains 13 residues.

In its sample, this clone ranks as medium-sized. This sequence joins TRBV6-5 and TRBJ1-3, with TRBD1 as a possible D gene (6 bases). Germline CDR1 MNHEY, CDR2 SVGAGI. V lost 10 bases to trimming and J lost 14 bases, with 18 bases between them. The CDR3 runs 11 residues. CDR3 protein: CATKGEREVYF. Here the CDR3 DNA reads TGTGCCACCAAGGGGGAGAGGGAAGTATATTTT.

This clone has at least ten counts. The chain couples TRBV2 to TRBJ1-3; 7 bases map to TRBD1. CDR3 length: 16 amino acids. From germline, CDR1 is SNHLY and CDR2 FYNNEI. The V and J ends lost 6 bases and 2 bases, in that order; junction bases with no gene match: 10. CDR3 loop: CASRRQGAGTGNTIYF. CDR3 coding DNA: TGTGCCAGCAGGAGACAGGGAGCGGGGACTGGAAACACCATATATTTT. Full variable domain (remainder filled in from reference TRBV2 and TRBJ1-3): EPEVTQTPSHQVTQMGQEVILRCVPISNHLYFYWYRQILGQKVEFLVSFYNNEISEKSEIFDDQFSVERPDGSNFTLKIRSTKLEDSAMYFCASRRQGAGTGNTIYFGEGSWLTVV.

The DNA of the CDR3 is TGTGCCAGCCAAAAAACAGGAGTCTCTGGAAACACCATATATTTT. The encoded protein is CASQKTGVSGNTIYF. The chain employs TRBV7-9 and TRBJ1-3; the D gene is possibly TRBD1 (5 bases). Germline V lookup: CDR1 SEHNR, CDR2 FQNEAQ (reference sequence). V was trimmed by 8 bases and J by 0 bases, leaving 14 bases between them. The CDR3 is 15 residues long.

The J gene is TRBJ1-4, the V gene TRBV6-6, with TRBD1 matching over 8 bases. Looked up from germline, CDR1 is MNHNY and CDR2 is SVGAGI (reference sequence). The ends lost 2 bases at V and 6 bases at J; junction bases unmatched: 5. This CDR3 is built from 15 residues. The CDR3: CASSYRQGIYEKLFF. For the CDR3, the DNA is TGTGCCAGCAGTTACCGACAGGGGATCTATGAAAAACTGTTTTTT.

The chain combines TRBV7-2 with TRBJ2-6; 9 positions agree with TRBD1. The junction had 5 bases not matched to a gene; V was cut back by 5 bases and J by 3 bases. The CDR3 consists of 16 residues. The germline V gene encodes CDR1 SGHTA and CDR2 FQGNSA. The CDR3 DNA follows: TGTGCCAGCAGCCGCACAGGGGGCATTGGGGCCAACGTCCTGACTTTC. Translating it yields CASSRTGGIGANVLTF.

This chain connects TRBV5-1 to TRBJ2-3, with D perhaps assigned TRBD1 or TRBD2 (5 bases each). The CDR3 runs to 15 residues. The germline V and J ends were trimmed by 0 bases and 4 bases, with 12 bases remaining between them. The germline CDR1 and CDR2 sequences are SGHRS and YFSETQ. This CDR3 is CASSLVGVSPDTQYF. The CDR3 DNA is TGCGCCAGCAGCTTGGTGGGGGTATCCCCAGATACGCAGTATTTT.

This chain joins TRBV19 and TRBJ1-4; 9 nucleotides align to TRBD1. Germline V gene lookup returns CDR1 LNHDA and CDR2 SQIVND (reference sequence). This CDR3 has 13 amino acids. V was pared by 6 bases and J by 7 bases, with 3 bases of the junction left unmatched. The CDR3 sequence: CASSGTGIEKLFF. In nucleotides, the CDR3 is TGTGCCAGTAGCGGGACAGGGATTGAAAAACTGTTTTTT.

The genes are TRBV7-9 and TRBJ1-6; D gene uncertain. From germline, CDR1 is SEHNR and CDR2 FQNEAQ (reference sequence). The CDR3 totals 13 residues. V was trimmed by 1 base and J by 10 bases, leaving 8 bases between them. The CDR3 DNA reads as TGTGCCAGCAGCTTAGTAGGTCCATCACCCCTCCACTTT. Residues: CASSLVGPSPLHF.

The V gene is TRBV6-5, the J gene TRBJ2-7; 10 bases match TRBD2. CDR3 length: 16 amino acids. J was trimmed by 0 bases and V by 2 bases; bases with no gene match: 4. CDR1 and CDR2 from the germline V gene are MNHEY and SVGAGI. The CDR3: CASSYLAGASSYEQYF. The CDR3 DNA sequence: TGTGCCAGCAGTTACCTAGCGGGGGCGAGCTCCTACGAGCAGTACTTC.

The chain links TRBV19 to TRBJ2-3, with unresolved D. V shed 5 bases and J shed 1 base, with 19 bases lying between them. CDR3 length: 17 residues. Germline loops: CDR1 LNHDA, CDR2 SQIVND (reference sequence). The CDR3 nucleotides read TGTGCCAGTAGTCCCCCGGACGGACCCCTGGGCACAGATACGCAGTATTTT. Protein sequence: CASSPPDGPLGTDTQYF.

The chain combines TRBV19 with TRBJ2-7; D might be TRBD1 (6 bases). The CDR3 covers 14 residues. Trimming stripped 3 bases from V and 3 bases from J, with 12 bases between. Germline lookup yields CDR1 LNHDA and CDR2 SQIVND (reference sequence). The CDR3 DNA reads as TGTGCCAGTAGTATCCGGACAGAGGGCTACGAGCAGTACTTC. Protein product: CASSIRTEGYEQYF.

The J gene is TRBJ1-4, the V gene TRBV10-2; D is perhaps TRBD1 (6 bases). CDR3 length equals 15 residues. Trimming left V 5 bases short and J 8 bases short, with 18 bases between. Germline V gives CDR1 WSHSY, CDR2 SAAADI. CDR3 region: CASSSGQQRREKLFF. CDR3 sequence (DNA): TGCGCCAGCAGTTCCGGACAGCAGAGGAGGGAAAAACTGTTTTTT.

The chain uses TRBV18 and TRBJ2-1; the D gene is possibly TRBD1 (5 bases). Germline lookup yields CDR1 KGHSH and CDR2 LQKENI. The CDR3 has 14 residues. Deletions cut 4 bases from V and 8 bases from J, with 15 bases between. The CDR3 protein is CASSRSGLEHEQFF. CDR3 nucleotide sequence: TGTGCCAGCTCACGGTCAGGGCTCGAGCATGAGCAGTTCTTC.

V and J are TRBV6-1 and TRBJ2-7; 7 nucleotides line up with TRBD1. Looked up from germline, CDR1 is MNHNS and CDR2 is SASEGT. V lost 3 bases to trimming and J lost 6 bases; unmatched junction nucleotides: 8. This CDR3 is built from 14 residues. DNA for the CDR3: TGTGCCAGCAGTGAGTCCCACCGGACAGGCGAGCAGTACTTC. Its protein is CASSESHRTGEQYF.

This chain connects TRBV30 to TRBJ2-6; TRBD1 aligns across 9 bases. Germline-derived CDR1 and CDR2 are GTSNPN and SVGIG (reference sequence). CDR3 length equals 16 residues. V gave up 3 bases and J gave up 4 bases; unmatched junction bases: 7. Here the CDR3 reads CAWRQGARMGANVLTF. For the CDR3, the DNA is TGTGCCTGGAGACAGGGGGCGCGGATGGGGGCCAACGTCCTGACTTTC.

The V gene is TRBV7-2, the J gene TRBJ1-2, with D possibly TRBD1 on 6 matching bases. The germline V and J ends were trimmed by 5 bases and 6 bases, with 28 bases remaining between them. Germline CDR1 and CDR2: SGHTA and FQGNSA. This CDR3 comprises 18 residues. The CDR3, as DNA: TGTGCCAGCAGCCCGCTGTGGGGACATGGCCAGGGGAATGATGGCTACACCTTC. Translated: CASSPLWGHGQGNDGYTF.

The V and J genes are TRBV4-2 and TRBJ1-4; D uncertain. This CDR3 comprises 14 residues. Trimming stripped 5 bases from V and 3 bases from J, with 10 bases between. Germline values: CDR1 LGHNA, CDR2 YNFKEQ. The CDR3 region is CASSFLAANEKLFF. DNA of the CDR3: TGTGCCAGCAGCTTTCTGGCAGCTAATGAAAAACTGTTTTTT.

The J gene is TRBJ1-4, the V gene TRBV5-8, with D hard to call. The CDR3 is made up of 14 amino acids. CDR1 SGHTS and CDR2 YDEGEE come from the germline V gene. Trimming removed 1 base from V and 2 bases from J, with 6 bases in between. CDR3: CASSLSGTNEKLFF. Written as DNA, the CDR3 is TGTGCCAGCAGCTTGAGTGGGACTAATGAAAAACTGTTTTTT.